The next 22 T cell receptor beta chains were all read from a single sample in a study of cytomegalovirus exposure and HLA in healthy donors. The primer mix had 60 Vbeta and 13 Jbeta primers. The protocol was immunoSEQ multiplex PCR, while the TCRdb copy is restricted to in-frame clones and leaves out a portion. The sample includes around 70,000 clones. Specimen: PBMCs. These receptor sequences come from a woman aged 25 to 39 in good health and CMV-seronegative.

J is TRBJ1-4 and V is TRBV7-9, with TRBD1 identical over 9 bases. Germline lookup yields CDR1 SEHNR and CDR2 FQNEAQ (reference sequence). The CDR3 is made up of 14 amino acids. V trimming: 5 bases; J trimming: 12 bases; junction bases outside the gene matches: 10. Here the CDR3 reads CASSPRTGEVELFF. The DNA of the CDR3 is TGTGCCAGCAGCCCACGGACAGGGGAGGTTGAACTGTTTTTT.

V is TRBV19 and J is TRBJ1-6; a weak D match, TRBD1 (6 bases). Germline V gene data show CDR1 as LNHDA and CDR2 as SQIVND (reference sequence). The V end was cut by 5 bases, the J end by 2 bases, with 10 bases between. This CDR3 comprises 15 residues. The CDR3 DNA reads as TGTGCCAGTAGTCCAGGGGCGACCTATAATTCACCCCTCCACTTT. It is translated as CASSPGATYNSPLHF.

The rearrangement uses TRBV28 and TRBJ2-7; TRBD2 aligns across 8 bases. Germline values: CDR1 MDHEN, CDR2 SYDVKM. This CDR3 comprises 14 residues. The ends lost 6 bases at V and 0 bases at J; junction bases unmatched: 4. CDR3 sequence: CASRTSGASYEQYF. The CDR3, as DNA: TGTGCCAGCAGAACTAGCGGCGCCTCCTACGAGCAGTACTTC.

The chain recombines TRBV5-1 with TRBJ1-4; the D is unclear. Trimming removed 2 bases at V and 8 bases at J, with 13 bases between. Germline V gene sequence: CDR1 SGHRS, CDR2 YFSETQ. CDR3 size: 14 residues. The CDR3 loop is CASSFNLPREKLFF. The CDR3 DNA follows: TGCGCCAGCAGCTTTAATCTGCCGCGCGAAAAACTGTTTTTT.

Remarks on this clone: This sample includes further DNA sequences coding for the same CDR3. The chain links TRBV28 to TRBJ1-4, with 8 bases lining up with TRBD1. This CDR3 region has 15 residues. Trimming took 4 bases from V and 3 from J; bases not matched to a gene: 4. Germline loops: CDR1 MDHEN, CDR2 SYDVKM. The CDR3 loop reads CASSSQGAANEKLFF. Here the CDR3 DNA reads TGTGCCAGCAGTTCCCAGGGGGCGGCTAATGAAAAACTGTTTTTT.

V and J are TRBV6-1 and TRBJ1-1, with 7 bases matching TRBD1. The junction had 10 bases not matched to a gene; V was cut back by 4 bases and J by 5 bases. The CDR3 length is 15 residues. Germline lookup yields CDR1 MNHNS and CDR2 SASEGT. CDR3 coding DNA: TGTGCCAGCAGTGTAGACAGGGATTTGGGAACTGAAGCTTTCTTT. Amino acid sequence: CASSVDRDLGTEAFF.

The chain uses TRBV7-2 and TRBJ2-7; TRBD1 agrees at 7 bases. The CDR3 totals 14 residues. The germline CDR1 and CDR2 sequences are SGHTA and FQGNSA. After removal of 4 bases from V and 5 bases from J, the junction contained 8 bases not matched to a gene. CDR3 nucleotide sequence: TGTGCCAGCAGCTCACGACAGGGAATCCACGAGCAGTACTTC. This gives the protein CASSSRQGIHEQYF.

The rearrangement links TRBV19 to TRBJ2-1; D is unclear. The V and J ends lost 7 bases and 2 bases respectively, with 9 bases between them. The CDR3 is 13 residues long. Per the germline V gene, CDR1 is LNHDA and CDR2 is SQIVND (reference sequence). The CDR3: CASNAMPYNEQFF. The CDR3 DNA reads as TGTGCCAGTAATGCGATGCCCTACAATGAGCAGTTCTTC.

The chain couples TRBV18 to TRBJ2-4; 8 bases line up with TRBD1. The CDR3 has 14 amino acids. Trimming removed 0 bases from V and 8 bases from J; junction bases left unmatched: 3. Germline CDR1 and CDR2: KGHSH and LQKENI. The CDR3 DNA follows: TGTGCCAGCTCACCACCGGGACAGGACCACATTCAGTACTTC. Amino acid sequence: CASSPPGQDHIQYF.

V is TRBV7-9 and J is TRBJ2-7, with a possible D match to TRBD1 (6 bases). The V and J ends lost 5 bases and 4 bases respectively, with 9 bases between them. Germline V gives CDR1 SEHNR, CDR2 FQNEAQ (reference sequence). This CDR3 has 12 residues. The CDR3: CASSQGGYEQYF. CDR3 DNA: TGTGCCAGCAGCCAAGGGGGTTACGAGCAGTACTTC.

V is TRBV6-5 and J is TRBJ1-6; D perhaps matches TRBD1 (6 bases). This CDR3 comprises 14 residues. CDR1 is MNHEY and CDR2 is SVGAGI in the germline V gene. V lost 5 bases, J lost 7 bases, and 12 bases lay in between. The CDR3 reads CASSRQGINSPLHF. For the CDR3, the DNA is TGTGCCAGCAGTCGGCAGGGGATCAATTCACCCCTCCACTTT.

The V and J genes are TRBV5-1 and TRBJ1-1; 7 bases line up with TRBD1. The CDR3 is made up of 15 amino acids. Germline-derived CDR1 and CDR2 are SGHRS and YFSETQ. Trimming at V came to 4 bases and at J to 6 bases, leaving 12 bases not matched to a gene. The CDR3 DNA reads as TGCGCCAGCAGCCCCCCGGAGAGGGGGCTATCTGAAGCTTTCTTT. This translates into CASSPPERGLSEAFF.

The chain joins TRBV19 to TRBJ1-1; D uncertain. The CDR3 contains 12 residues. The germline V gene has CDR1 LNHDA and CDR2 SQIVND (reference sequence). The V end was cut by 5 bases, the J end by 5 bases, with 9 bases between. The CDR3 coding sequence is TGTGCCAGTAGTGCCGCCGGGACTGAAGCTTTCTTT. This sequence encodes CASSAAGTEAFF.

This sequence joins TRBV19 and TRBJ2-2, with 9 bases aligning to TRBD2. This CDR3 is 16 amino acids long. Looked up from germline, CDR1 is LNHDA and CDR2 is SQIVND (reference sequence). Trimming at V came to 4 bases and at J to 7 bases, leaving 10 bases not matched to a gene. The CDR3 sequence: CASSRGLAGNHGELFF. The CDR3 region has the DNA TGTGCCAGTAGTAGGGGGCTAGCGGGGAATCACGGGGAGCTGTTTTTT.

The chain links TRBV6-5 to TRBJ2-5; 7 positions agree with TRBD1. The CDR3 extends over 13 amino acids. Trimming at V came to 5 bases and at J to 5 bases, leaving 5 bases not matched to a gene. Germline CDR1 MNHEY, CDR2 SVGAGI. Here the CDR3 reads CASSRQGRETQYF. CDR3 coding DNA: TGTGCCAGCAGTCGACAGGGACGCGAGACCCAGTACTTC.

The V and J genes are TRBV30 and TRBJ2-3; TRBD2 is a possible D gene (6 bases). V shed 0 bases and J shed 3 bases, with 19 bases lying between them. Germline-derived CDR1 and CDR2 are GTSNPN and SVGIG (reference sequence). This CDR3 has 17 amino acids. The CDR3 DNA reads TGTGCCTGGAGTGTGCTTCACGATACCGGAGGGACAGATACGCAGTATTTT. It is translated as CAWSVLHDTGGTDTQYF.

The chain joins TRBV30 to TRBJ1-2; D is ambiguous. The CDR3 has 13 residues. From germline, CDR1 is GTSNPN and CDR2 SVGIG (reference sequence). Trimming took 1 base from V and 7 from J, leaving 13 bases between them. The CDR3: CAWSESAASGYTF. The CDR3 DNA is TGTGCCTGGAGTGAGTCGGCGGCCTCTGGCTACACCTTC.

The chain links TRBV29-1 to TRBJ2-7; 8 bases match TRBD2. V lost 3 bases, J lost 5 bases, and 12 bases stayed unmatched. The CDR3 is 15 amino acids. From germline, CDR1 is SQVTM and CDR2 ANQGSEA. CDR3 sequence reads: CSVDQTAGVTHEQYF. The CDR3 DNA reads TGCAGCGTTGACCAAACAGCGGGAGTAACCCACGAGCAGTACTTC.

The chain has TRBV14 and TRBJ2-7, with a possible D match to TRBD1 (5 bases). The CDR3 has 13 amino acids. Germline CDR1 is SGHDN and CDR2 is FVKESK. The V end was cut by 1 base, the J end by 5 bases, with 9 bases between. The DNA of the CDR3 is TGTGCCAGCAGCCAAGTAGGGGTTCACGAGCAGTACTTC. It translates to CASSQVGVHEQYF. Looking up the rest from reference TRBV14 and TRBJ2-7 gives the full variable domain: EAGVTQFPSHSVIEKGQTVTLRCDPISGHDNLYWYRRVMGKEIKFLLHFVKESKQDESGMPNNRFLAERTGGTYSTLKVQPAELEDSGVYFCASSQVGVHEQYFGPGTRLTVT.

The V and J genes are TRBV4-1 and TRBJ2-7; D is unresolved. CDR1 MGHRA and CDR2 YSYEKL come from the germline V gene. Trimming removed 1 base from V and 3 bases from J, with 7 bases in between. There are 13 residues in the CDR3. Here the CDR3 reads CASSQAPSYEQYF. CDR3 DNA sequence: TGCGCCAGCAGCCAAGCGCCTAGCTACGAGCAGTACTTC.

This rearrangement joins TRBV28 to TRBJ1-2; TRBD1 matches at 10 bases. The CDR3 totals 15 residues. In germline, CDR1 is MDHEN, CDR2 SYDVKM. V trimming: 6 bases; J trimming: 7 bases; junction bases outside the gene matches: 11. The CDR3 nucleotides are TGTGCCAGCAGGCACCTGACAGGGGGCGCGGGTGGCTACACCTTC. This sequence encodes CASRHLTGGAGGYTF.

The chain employs TRBV5-1 and TRBJ2-3; TRBD1 is a possible D gene (5 bases). V was trimmed by 2 bases and J by 2 bases, leaving 12 bases between them. The CDR3 is 15 amino acids. Germline-derived CDR1 and CDR2 are SGHRS and YFSETQ. CDR3 protein: CASSFATGHTDTQYF. CDR3 DNA: TGCGCCAGCAGCTTCGCCACAGGCCACACAGATACGCAGTATTTT. The full variable domain, with the rest looked up from reference TRBV5-1 and TRBJ2-3, is KAGVTQTPRYLIKTRGQQVTLSCSPISGHRSVSWYQQTPGQGLQFLFEYFSETQRNKGNFPGRFSGRQFSNSRSEMNVSTLELGDSALYLCASSFATGHTDTQYFGPGTRLTVL.